This T cell receptor beta chain was recovered during a study of T cell changes during pregnancy in multiple sclerosis (dated by TCRdb to 2018 to 2020). Study-level background: Changes in the T cell repertoire over the course of pregnancy were examined in this study in women with multiple sclerosis.

This clone turned up a few times. It has no known antigen specificity. Within one base of it there is no much larger clone, and no base qualities were kept. Taken from cysteine to phenylalanine, the CDR3 has 16 residues. Of all the DNA, just the CDR3 is kept, 48 bases in frame from base 1. Based on the germline V gene, the CDR1 and CDR2 sequences are LGHNA and YNFKEQ. After removal of 1 base from V and 0 bases from J, the junction retains 0 bases not matched to a gene. The protocol used for the library was the immunoSEQ multiplex PCR assay. TCRdb mirrors the immuneACCESS table, restricted to in-frame sequences. Some clones are absent from its copies; in checked studies, under half trace to an unresolved V gene, and the reason for the others is unknown. The sample contains 42,000 or so clones, around 93% of them found a single time. The ten largest clones represent 6.5% to 9.5% of the sample.

The chain links TRBV4-2 with TRBJ2-6; TRBD2 lines up with 7 middle nucleotides. The sequenced sample was CD8+ T cells from peripheral blood mononuclear cells, obtained in the third trimester of pregnancy. The receptor was derived from a female donor with multiple sclerosis, enrolled in a pregnancy study. The DNA reads as follows: TGTGCCAGCAGCCAAGGCGGGAGCTCTGGGGCCAACGTCCTGACTTTC. It translates to CASSQGGSSGANVLTF.